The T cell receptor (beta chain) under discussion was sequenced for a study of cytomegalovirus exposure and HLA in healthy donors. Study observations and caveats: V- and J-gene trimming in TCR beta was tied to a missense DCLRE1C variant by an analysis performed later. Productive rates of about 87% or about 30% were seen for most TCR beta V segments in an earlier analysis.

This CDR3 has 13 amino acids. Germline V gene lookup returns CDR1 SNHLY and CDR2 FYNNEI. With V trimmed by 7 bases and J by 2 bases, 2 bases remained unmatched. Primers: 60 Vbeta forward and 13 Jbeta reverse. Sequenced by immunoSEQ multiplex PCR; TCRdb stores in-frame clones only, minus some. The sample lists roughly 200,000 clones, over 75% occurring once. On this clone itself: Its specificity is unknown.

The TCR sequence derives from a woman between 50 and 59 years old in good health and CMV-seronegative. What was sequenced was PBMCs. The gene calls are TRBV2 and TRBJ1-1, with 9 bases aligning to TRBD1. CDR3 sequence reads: CASNRGLNTEAFF. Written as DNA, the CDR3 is TGTGCCAGCAACAGGGGGCTAAACACTGAAGCTTTCTTT.